The clone carrying this T cell receptor beta chain was observed a single time. The data derive from a study of blood T cell repertoires in COVID-19. About the research overall: T cells, B-cell-depleted T cells, or PBMCs supplied cDNA or gDNA.

Assay: immunoSEQ multiplex PCR; the TCRdb copy retains only in-frame clones and omits some. The top ten clones hold around 0.97% of a sample with approximately 330,000 clones, around 87% of them seen once. V shed 6 bases, J shed 7 bases, and the junction held 18 bases outside the gene matches. Germline CDR1 MNHEY, CDR2 SMNVEV (reference sequence). The CDR3 has 17 residues. The genes are TRBV27 and TRBJ2-1; 7 bases match TRBD1. Sequenced sample: peripheral blood. The origin of this receptor is a woman aged 40 to 49 with COVID-19, enrolled during active disease. DNA for the CDR3: TGTGCCAGCAGCCGAACGCCTTGGACAGGTTTTGGGAATGAGCAGTTCTTC. This sequence encodes CASSRTPWTGFGNEQFF.